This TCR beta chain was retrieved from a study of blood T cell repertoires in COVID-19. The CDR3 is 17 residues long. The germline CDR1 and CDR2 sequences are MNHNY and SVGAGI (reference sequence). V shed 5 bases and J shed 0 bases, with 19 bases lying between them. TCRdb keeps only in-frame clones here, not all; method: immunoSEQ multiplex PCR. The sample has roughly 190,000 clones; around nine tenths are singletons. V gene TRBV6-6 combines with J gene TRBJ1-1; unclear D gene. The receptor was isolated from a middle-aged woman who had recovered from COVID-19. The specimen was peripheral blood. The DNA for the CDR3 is TGTGCCAGCAGTCCCTTCCGAGAGGCAAAAATGAACACTGAAGCTTTCTTT. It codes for CASSPFREAKMNTEAFF.